These 17 T cell receptor beta chains came from one sample sequenced in a study of OX40 agonist ivuxolimab in advanced cancers. The method was immunoSEQ multiplex PCR; TCRdb's version includes in-frame clones alone and lacks a portion of them. The data show some 44,000 clones, about 79% seen once. Sample: CD4+ or CD8+ T cells sorted from blood, taken in a trial of the OX40 agonist ivuxolimab. The receptors stem from an adult with an advanced solid tumor such as melanoma, head and neck, liver or kidney cancer.

Turning to this clone: This specimen includes other DNA sequences encoding the same CDR3. The V and J genes are TRBV10-3 and TRBJ2-7; 8 nucleotides match TRBD1. Trimming cost V 4 bases and J 6 bases; bases outside gene matches: 5. CDR3 length equals 13 residues. The V gene's germline CDR1 is ENHRY and CDR2 SYGVKD. The CDR3 DNA is TGTGCCATCAGTGTGGGGACAGGATCCGAGCAGTACTTC. Its protein product is CAISVGTGSEQYF.

This clone appeared once. The chain carries TRBV30 and TRBJ2-3; tentatively, D is TRBD1 (6 bases). The germline CDR1 and CDR2 sequences are GTSNPN and SVGIG (reference sequence). The CDR3 loop spans 13 amino acids. Trimming stripped 3 bases from V and 10 bases from J, with 17 bases between. Written as DNA, the CDR3 is TGTGCCTGGAGGGCAGATCAACAGGGTTCGCAGTATTTT. Its translation: CAWRADQQGSQYF.

The V and J genes are TRBV27 and TRBJ2-5; 7 nucleotides align to TRBD1. Germline-derived CDR1 and CDR2 are MNHEY and SMNVEV (reference sequence). V trimming: 5 bases; J trimming: 4 bases; junction bases outside the gene matches: 7. The CDR3 totals 14 residues. In DNA, the CDR3 is TGTGCCAGCAGTCCGCAAACAGGGGTAGAGACCCAGTACTTC. The encoded protein is CASSPQTGVETQYF.

The chain employs TRBV20-1 and TRBJ2-1; D is ambiguous. Germline CDR1 is DFQATT and CDR2 is SNEGSKA (reference sequence). The length of the CDR3 is 10 residues. The CDR3 here is CSPILNEQFF. The CDR3 nucleotides are TGCAGCCCTATTCTCAATGAGCAGTTCTTC.

This chain links TRBV9 with TRBJ2-7; 8 nucleotides align to TRBD2. After removal of 3 bases from V and 2 bases from J, the junction contained 10 bases not matched to a gene. Looked up from germline, CDR1 is SGDLS and CDR2 is YYNGEE. There are 16 residues in the CDR3. The CDR3, as DNA: TGTGCCAGCAGCGCTGGGGGGCTAGCGGGTACCTACGAGCAGTACTTC. It translates to CASSAGGLAGTYEQYF. The whole variable domain, filled in from reference TRBV9 and TRBJ2-7, reads DSGVTQTPKHLITATGQRVTLRCSPRSGDLSVYWYQQSLDQGLQFLIQYYNGEERAKGNILERFSAQQFPDLHSELNLSSLELGDSALYFCASSAGGLAGTYEQYFGPGTRLTVT.

V is TRBV30 and J is TRBJ1-5; TRBD1 matches at 8 bases. Germline assignment: CDR1 GTSNPN and CDR2 SVGIG (reference sequence). The CDR3 loop spans 13 amino acids. Trimming at V came to 7 bases and at J to 4 bases, leaving 6 bases not matched to a gene. This chain's CDR3 is CASGQGTNQPQHF. CDR3 DNA: TGTGCCTCCGGACAGGGTACTAATCAGCCCCAGCATTTT.

V and J are TRBV28 and TRBJ1-2; no clear D. V was trimmed by 6 bases and J by 6 bases, leaving 8 bases between them. The CDR3 length is 11 residues. Germline loops: CDR1 MDHEN, CDR2 SYDVKM. CDR3 in DNA: TGTGCCAGCAGGGGTTTGGATGGCTACACCTTC. It is translated as CASRGLDGYTF.

The chain carries TRBV5-6 and TRBJ2-1; 11 nucleotides align to TRBD2. The CDR3 is 17 residues long. The germline CDR1 and CDR2 sequences are SGHDT and YYEEEE. The ends lost 3 bases at V and 3 bases at J; junction bases unmatched: 8. Here the CDR3 DNA reads TGTGCCAGCAGCTCAACCTTACTAGCGGGGGACTACAATGAGCAGTTCTTC. As protein: CASSSTLLAGDYNEQFF.

The chain has TRBV6-6 and TRBJ2-7, with D tentatively TRBD1 or TRBD2 (5 bases each). V was trimmed by 5 bases and J by 6 bases, leaving 20 bases between them. The CDR3 runs 15 residues. Germline loops: CDR1 MNHNY, CDR2 SVGAGI (reference sequence). CDR3 sequence reads: CASSHGAGRGAEQYF. Here the CDR3 DNA reads TGTGCCAGCAGTCACGGGGCAGGGAGAGGGGCCGAGCAGTACTTC.

The chain recombines TRBV5-5 with TRBJ1-3; possible D gene TRBD1, 6 bases. The CDR3 is made up of 20 amino acids. Germline V gene sequence: CDR1 SGHKS, CDR2 YYEKEE (reference sequence). Trimming took off 6 bases at V and 3 bases at J, with 31 bases between the two ends. CDR3 loop: CASISSLLSRQAADGNTIYF. The DNA of the CDR3 is TGTGCCAGCATCAGCAGCTTGTTATCCCGACAGGCCGCAGATGGAAACACCATATATTTT.

The rearrangement uses TRBV5-5 and TRBJ1-5; D is unclear. V lost 1 base and J lost 3, with 14 bases in between. The CDR3 spans 16 residues. Germline CDR1 is SGHKS and CDR2 is YYEKEE (reference sequence). CDR3 sequence: CASSLRVGSLNQPQHF. The CDR3 bases are TGTGCCAGCAGCTTGAGGGTTGGGAGCCTCAATCAGCCCCAGCATTTT.

V is TRBV10-3 and J is TRBJ1-3; perhaps TRBD1 as D (5 bases). V was clipped by 10 bases and J by 0 bases, with 16 bases between them. The CDR3 sequence is 15 residues long. Looked up from germline, CDR1 is ENHRY and CDR2 is SYGVKD. CDR3 DNA sequence: TGTGCCACCCTTCAGGGCCCGAGCTCTGGAAACACCATATATTTT. It translates to CATLQGPSSGNTIYF.

J is TRBJ2-3 and V is TRBV7-3; TRBD2 is a possible D gene (6 bases). With 5 bases removed from V and 2 bases from J, the gap between germline ends came to 14 bases. The CDR3 is 15 residues long. Germline lookup yields CDR1 SGHTA and CDR2 FQGTGA. The CDR3 protein is CASSLTGLFTDTQYF. CDR3 coding DNA: TGTGCCAGCAGCCTTACCGGACTATTCACAGATACGCAGTATTTT.

This clone was seen just once. The rearrangement joins TRBV7-6 to TRBJ2-7; D uncertain. The CDR3 has 14 residues. Deletions cut 3 bases from V and 0 bases from J, with 9 bases between. Germline assignment: CDR1 SGHVS and CDR2 FNYEAQ. DNA for the CDR3: TGTGCCAGCAGCTTCGATGGCAGCTCCTACGAGCAGTACTTC. Its protein product is CASSFDGSSYEQYF.

This clone showed up just a few times. This chain connects TRBV29-1 to TRBJ2-5, with 11 bases matching TRBD2. The CDR3 has 15 amino acids. Germline V lookup: CDR1 SQVTM, CDR2 ANQGSEA. After removal of 6 bases from V and 4 bases from J, the junction contained 10 bases not matched to a gene. The CDR3 coding sequence is TGCAGCGTAGATTCGACTAGCGGGGATGGAGAGACCCAGTACTTC. Protein: CSVDSTSGDGETQYF.

This sequence joins TRBV27 and TRBJ1-2; D is ambiguous. This CDR3 spans 13 amino acids. V dropped 2 bases and J dropped 5 bases, with 9 bases sitting between them. Germline CDR1 is MNHEY and CDR2 is SMNVEV (reference sequence). CDR3 coding DNA: TGTGCCAGCAGTTTAAATCAGCTTTATGGCTACACCTTC. Translated, it gives CASSLNQLYGYTF.

V gene TRBV6-5 combines with J gene TRBJ1-2; D remains ambiguous. Germline V gene data show CDR1 as MNHEY and CDR2 as SVGAGI. The ends were cut back, 0 bases at V and 6 bases at J, with 8 bases in the middle. The CDR3 sequence is 13 residues long. The CDR3 loop reads CASSYSKGHGYTF. The CDR3 region has the DNA TGTGCCAGCAGTTACTCGAAAGGGCATGGCTACACCTTC.